This TCR beta chain was found in a study of T cells in Graves' hyperthyroidism and ophthalmopathy. Study as a whole: Specimen type is peripheral blood, collected at initial diagnosis prior to any treatment.

This clonotype was picked up a small number of times. Its target is not known. Patients were excluded because of uncontrolled infection, other autoimmune disease, pregnancy or lactation. Template material for amplifying TCR beta CDR3 regions consisted of RNA transcripts. During a first-round RT-PCR of the TCR CDR3, the HTBI primer set was used. Each CDR3 protein is one row after TCRdb ran MiXCR on the multiplex PCR reads. The sample gives hundreds of thousands of distinct CDR3 sequences, approximately 15% of which show up once; 30% to 35% is in the top ten. Regarding the study as a whole: Most expanded thyroid clonotypes above 0.001 also appeared in blood. Ophthalmopathy was identified by the model a median around 6 months ahead of onset.

Sequencing input: blood. The receptor was derived from a woman in her thirties or forties with Graves' ophthalmopathy.

The CDR3 region is CASSLYSPDNEQFF. The CDR3, as DNA: TGTGCCAGCAGCTTATATTCCCCTGACAATGAGCAGTTCTTC. J is TRBJ2-1 and V is TRBV7-9, with no clear D. The CDR3 consists of 14 residues. V was cut by 2 bases and J by 5 bases, with 10 bases left in between. Germline V lookup: CDR1 SEHNR, CDR2 FQNEAQ (reference sequence).